Listed below are T cell receptor beta chains from one sample, sequenced in a study of Tregs in tolerant kidney transplant recipients. No antigen has been identified for these receptors. Produced via immunoSEQ multiplex PCR; TCRdb's table is partial and in-frame only. This table has roughly 40,000 clones, roughly 95% appearing once. Sequencing used Tregs from blood cultured with allogeneic cells. The source of these receptors is a human donor in good health. The CDR3 runs from the conserved cysteine through the conserved F or W. Fields, in order: V gene, J gene, CDR3 length, CDR3 protein.

v_gene: TRBV2
j_gene: TRBJ2-1
len: 18
CDR3aa: CASSPVPGQGARTPEQFF

v_gene: TRBV5-1
j_gene: TRBJ2-7
len: 14
CDR3aa: CASSLEGGTNPPRF

v_gene: TRBV9
j_gene: TRBJ2-1
len: 16
CDR3aa: CASSVMAGTSGSEQFF

v_gene: TRBV6-1
j_gene: TRBJ2-7
len: 15
CDR3aa: CASSVGGTETYEQYF

v_gene: TRBV7-9
j_gene: TRBJ2-4
len: 19
CDR3aa: CASSLGGGRAAKTKNIQYF

v_gene: TRBV15
j_gene: TRBJ1-2
len: 11
CDR3aa: CATSRAGGYTF

v_gene: TRBV25-1
j_gene: TRBJ2-7
len: 17
CDR3aa: CASSGIAGGRQADEQYF

v_gene: TRBV11-2
j_gene: TRBJ1-6
len: 15
CDR3aa: CASSLGQGYNSPPHF

v_gene: TRBV11-2
j_gene: TRBJ1-1
len: 14
CDR3aa: CASSQRGRWTEAFF

v_gene: TRBV11-3
j_gene: TRBJ1-2
len: 12
CDR3aa: CASSLGGYGYTF

v_gene: TRBV5-1
j_gene: TRBJ2-1
len: 19
CDR3aa: CASSGFGTSGSGSYNEQFF

v_gene: TRBV7-3
j_gene: TRBJ1-5
len: 13
CDR3aa: CASSPDPNQPQHF

v_gene: TRBV18
j_gene: TRBJ2-3
len: 16
CDR3aa: CASSPPNKGHPYTQYF

v_gene: TRBV10-3
j_gene: TRBJ1-2
len: 13
CDR3aa: CAISESQTDGYTF

v_gene: TRBV7-6
j_gene: TRBJ2-1
len: 19
CDR3aa: CASSLGGAGGGGSYNEQFF

v_gene: TRBV25-1
j_gene: TRBJ2-7
len: 15
CDR3aa: CASSEGGTGAYEQYF

v_gene: TRBV4-1
j_gene: TRBJ2-5
len: 20
CDR3aa: CASSQVLPGLVANRGETQYF

v_gene: TRBV19
j_gene: TRBJ1-1
len: 13
CDR3aa: CASSIDGGTEAFF

v_gene: TRBV13
j_gene: TRBJ2-1
len: 17
CDR3aa: CASSRPETSASNNEQFF

v_gene: TRBV9
j_gene: TRBJ1-1
len: 15
CDR3aa: CASSPRLGGYTEAFF